The 22 T cell receptor beta chains below all came from one sample that was sequenced in a study of blood T cell repertoires in COVID-19. Assay used: immunoSEQ multiplex PCR; TCRdb lists only in-frame clones, some missing. The profile shows roughly 250,000 clones, about 89% of them singletons. Sequenced material: PBMCs or T cells enriched from blood (not recorded which). The receptor set was obtained from a woman between 18 and 29 years old who had recovered from COVID-19.

The J gene is TRBJ1-2, the V gene TRBV5-1, with TRBD1 matching 9 bases. Germline CDR1 and CDR2: SGHRS and YFSETQ. The CDR3 extends over 13 amino acids. V was clipped by 4 bases and J by 9 bases; unmatched bases: 7. CDR3 in amino acids: CASSGGQGTRYTF. The CDR3 nucleotides are TGCGCCAGCAGCGGAGGACAGGGGACGCGCTACACCTTC.

This clone was detected only once. This sample includes further DNA sequences coding for the same CDR3. The J gene is TRBJ1-2, the V gene TRBV7-2; D is possibly TRBD1 (6 bases). The CDR3 sequence is 13 residues long. Trimming pared 0 bases from V and 8 bases from J, leaving 10 bases between. Germline-derived CDR1 and CDR2 are SGHTA and FQGNSA. CDR3 sequence reads: CASSLAPGDGYTF. CDR3 nucleotides: TGTGCCAGCAGCTTAGCCCCAGGGGACGGCTACACCTTC.

There are a few counts of this clone. This chain links TRBV4-2 with TRBJ2-5, with 10 bases aligning to TRBD2. J was trimmed by 4 bases and V by 4 bases; bases with no gene match: 6. This CDR3 contains 15 residues. Germline values: CDR1 LGHNA, CDR2 YNFKEQ. The CDR3 sequence: CASSRERGGGETQYF. CDR3 DNA sequence: TGTGCCAGCAGCCGGGAGCGGGGGGGCGGAGAGACCCAGTACTTC.

This clone was picked up one time. The V and J genes are TRBV4-3 and TRBJ1-6; perhaps TRBD1 as D (6 bases). CDR1 LGHNA and CDR2 YSLEER come from the germline V gene. CDR3 length: 16 residues. The V gene lost 0 bases and the J gene lost 10 bases, with 16 bases spanning the gap. The CDR3 DNA reads TGCGCCAGCAGCCAAGACGACAGGCGACCGGGATCACCCCTCCACTTT. Translation gives CASSQDDRRPGSPLHF.

The chain is built from TRBV9 and TRBJ2-5; D unclear. Looked up from germline, CDR1 is SGDLS and CDR2 is YYNGEE. The CDR3 is made up of 12 amino acids. V lost 4 bases and J 0 bases, leaving 4 bases between the germline ends. The CDR3 loop is CASSPNQETQYF. CDR3 DNA: TGTGCCAGCAGCCCAAACCAAGAGACCCAGTACTTC.

The chain couples TRBV15 to TRBJ1-5; 9 bases map to TRBD1. V lost 6 bases and J lost 7; bases outside the gene matches: 4. The germline gives CDR1 LNHNV, CDR2 YYDKDF (reference sequence). The CDR3 consists of 13 residues. DNA for the CDR3: TGTGCCACCAGGGACAGGGGTTACCAGCCCCAGCATTTT. Encoded protein: CATRDRGYQPQHF.

This sequence joins TRBV7-2 and TRBJ1-2, with 12 bases identical to TRBD1. CDR1 and CDR2 (germline): SGHTA, FQGNSA. The CDR3 has 17 residues. The trim removed 0 bases at V and 4 bases at J, leaving 6 bases unmatched. CDR3 DNA: TGTGCCAGCAGCTTAGCCGGGACAGGGGGCTCGGGCTATGGCTACACCTTC. This gives the protein CASSLAGTGGSGYGYTF.

The chain couples TRBV13 to TRBJ1-6, with a tentative D call TRBD1 (6 bases). CDR1 and CDR2 (germline): PRHDT, FYEKMQ (reference sequence). The CDR3 spans 15 residues. The V end lost 5 bases, the J end lost 4 bases, and 12 bases lay between the germline ends. Written as DNA, the CDR3 is TGTGCCAGCAGCACCGGACAGACATATAATTCACCCCTCCACTTT. The encoded protein is CASSTGQTYNSPLHF. The whole variable domain, filled in from reference TRBV13 and TRBJ1-6, reads AAGVIQSPRHLIKEKRETATLKCYPIPRHDTVYWYQQGPGQDPQFLISFYEKMQSDKGSIPDRFSAQQFSDYHSELNMSSLELGDSALYFCASSTGQTYNSPLHFGNGTRLTVT.

The chain carries TRBV28 and TRBJ1-2; 9 nucleotides agree with TRBD1. Germline CDR1 MDHEN, CDR2 SYDVKM. V lost 6 bases and J lost 11; bases outside the gene matches: 7. The length of the CDR3 is 12 residues. CDR3 region: CASRSRDRGYTF. CDR3 nucleotides: TGTGCCAGCAGGTCCCGAGACAGGGGGTACACCTTC.

The genes are TRBV3-1 (or the pseudogene TRBV3-2) and TRBJ1-4; the match to TRBD1 covers 7 bases. Germline V gene lookup returns CDR1 LGHDT and CDR2 YNNKEL (reference sequence). V was clipped by 8 bases and J by 7 bases; unmatched bases: 10. The length of the CDR3 is 14 residues. The CDR3 region is CASSKDRAVEKLFF. The CDR3 DNA follows: TGTGCCAGCTCGAAAGACAGGGCAGTTGAAAAACTGTTTTTT.

V usage is TRBV4-2 and J usage is TRBJ2-5; D possibly corresponds to TRBD2 (6 bases). Germline CDR1 and CDR2: LGHNA and YNFKEQ. The CDR3 contains 15 residues. The germline V and J ends were trimmed by 4 bases and 5 bases, with 17 bases remaining between them. CDR3 residues: CASSLGTPGRETQYF. Written as DNA, the CDR3 is TGTGCCAGCAGCCTGGGTACCCCAGGGAGGGAGACCCAGTACTTC.

The count of this clone is one. The chain recombines TRBV5-1 with TRBJ1-1; possibly TRBD1 for D (5 bases). The CDR3 covers 14 residues. The germline V gene encodes CDR1 SGHRS and CDR2 YFSETQ. V shed 5 bases and J shed 5 bases, with 16 bases lying between them. As DNA, the CDR3 is TGCGCCAGCAGGGAGAGTGGCGGGGGGACTGAAGCTTTCTTT. Amino acid sequence: CASRESGGGTEAFF.

This sequence joins TRBV27 and TRBJ2-1, with D possibly being TRBD2 (5 bases). V dropped 2 bases and J dropped 0 bases, with 11 bases sitting between them. This CDR3 comprises 16 residues. Per the germline V gene, CDR1 is MNHEY and CDR2 is SMNVEV (reference sequence). DNA for the CDR3: TGTGCCAGCAGTTTAGGCCTCGGACTCTCCTACAATGAGCAGTTCTTC. Translated, it gives CASSLGLGLSYNEQFF.

V and J are TRBV3-1 (or the pseudogene TRBV3-2) and TRBJ2-1; 11 bases match TRBD2. The CDR3 has 16 residues. Trimming cost V 1 base and J 8 bases; bases outside gene matches: 7. In germline, CDR1 is LGHDT, CDR2 YNNKEL (reference sequence). The chain's CDR3 is CASSQGLAGPAHEQFF. The DNA for the CDR3 is TGTGCCAGCAGCCAAGGACTAGCGGGACCGGCCCATGAGCAGTTCTTC.

The rearrangement uses TRBV5-6 and TRBJ1-1; D gene uncertain. The CDR3 contains 11 residues. Trimming removed 4 bases from V and 6 bases from J, with 7 bases in between. In germline, CDR1 is SGHDT, CDR2 YYEEEE. The CDR3 sequence is CASSRSAEAFF. In DNA form, the CDR3 reads TGTGCCAGCAGCCGGAGCGCTGAAGCTTTCTTT.

The table lists this clone with a few counts. CDR3 in DNA: TGTGCCAGCAGTTTAAGGGAACAGGGGCACCATGAAGCTTTCTTT. Amino acids: CASSLREQGHHEAFF. This rearrangement joins TRBV27 to TRBJ1-1; TRBD1 matches 7 bases. Trimming at V came to 2 bases and at J to 7 bases, leaving 10 bases not matched to a gene. CDR1 and CDR2 (germline): MNHEY, SMNVEV (reference sequence). The CDR3 is 15 amino acids.

V is TRBV5-1 and J is TRBJ2-7, with 9 bases identical to TRBD2. CDR1 and CDR2 (germline): SGHRS, YFSETQ. J lost 1 base, V lost 0 bases, and 8 bases had no gene match. The CDR3 runs 17 residues. CDR3 protein: CASSLGPSGGSSYEQYF. As DNA, the CDR3 is TGCGCCAGCAGCTTGGGACCCAGCGGGGGGTCTTCCTACGAGCAGTACTTC.

The rearrangement links TRBV28 to TRBJ1-4; no reliable D call. The CDR3 is made up of 13 amino acids. V was clipped by 4 bases and J by 3 bases, with 6 bases between them. The germline CDR1 and CDR2 sequences are MDHEN and SYDVKM. The CDR3 nucleotides are TGTGCCAGCAGTTCCGGGGCTAATGAAAAACTGTTTTTT. It is translated as CASSSGANEKLFF.

V usage is TRBV4-2 and J usage is TRBJ1-2; D perhaps matches TRBD1 (5 bases). The V gene's germline CDR1 is LGHNA and CDR2 YNFKEQ. Trimming removed 1 base at V and 2 bases at J, with 11 bases between. The CDR3 totals 15 residues. CDR3 sequence (DNA): TGTGCCAGCAGCCAAGTCGACAGAGTCAACTATGGCTACACCTTC. Translation gives CASSQVDRVNYGYTF.

The chain carries TRBV7-2 and TRBJ2-7; maybe TRBD2 (6 bases). The CDR3 has 14 residues. Germline-derived CDR1 and CDR2 are SGHTA and FQGNSA. V lost 3 bases and J 3 bases, leaving 12 bases between the germline ends. The CDR3 sequence is CASSFQGLDYEQYF. CDR3 DNA: TGTGCCAGCAGCTTCCAGGGACTCGACTACGAGCAGTACTTC.

The chain links TRBV9 to TRBJ2-2; D is uncertain. V was clipped by 0 bases and J by 0 bases, with 6 bases between them. Germline CDR1 and CDR2: SGDLS and YYNGEE. This CDR3 is 15 amino acids long. The DNA for the CDR3 is TGTGCCAGCAGCGTAGCTATAGCGAACACCGGGGAGCTGTTTTTT. It is translated as CASSVAIANTGELFF.

The sample holds a few counts of this clone. The V and J genes are TRBV11-2 and TRBJ1-2; 7 bases match TRBD1. V shed 3 bases, J shed 3 bases, and the junction held 1 base outside the gene matches. The CDR3 length is 13 residues. Germline-derived CDR1 and CDR2 are SGHAT and FQNNGV. The chain's CDR3 is CASSFTGDYGYTF. CDR3 coding DNA: TGTGCCAGCAGCTTTACAGGGGACTATGGCTACACCTTC.